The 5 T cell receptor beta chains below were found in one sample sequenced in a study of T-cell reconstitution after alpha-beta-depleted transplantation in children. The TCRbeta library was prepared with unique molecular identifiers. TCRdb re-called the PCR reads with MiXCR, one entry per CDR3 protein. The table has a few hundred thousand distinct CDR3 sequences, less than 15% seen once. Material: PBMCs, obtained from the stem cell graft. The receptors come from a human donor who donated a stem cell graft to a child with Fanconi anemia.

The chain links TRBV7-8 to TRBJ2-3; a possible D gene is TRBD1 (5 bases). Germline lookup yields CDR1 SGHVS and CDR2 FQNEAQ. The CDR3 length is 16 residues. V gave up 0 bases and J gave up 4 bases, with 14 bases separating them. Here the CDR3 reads CASSLALQGGADTQYF. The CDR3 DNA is TGTGCCAGCAGCTTAGCGCTGCAGGGTGGCGCAGATACGCAGTATTTT.

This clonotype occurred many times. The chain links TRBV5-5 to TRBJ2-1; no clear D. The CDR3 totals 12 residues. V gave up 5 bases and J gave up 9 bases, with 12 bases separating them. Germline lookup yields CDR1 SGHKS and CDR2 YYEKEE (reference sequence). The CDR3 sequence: CASSSELREQFF. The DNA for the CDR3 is TGTGCCAGCAGTTCCGAGCTCCGTGAGCAGTTCTTC.

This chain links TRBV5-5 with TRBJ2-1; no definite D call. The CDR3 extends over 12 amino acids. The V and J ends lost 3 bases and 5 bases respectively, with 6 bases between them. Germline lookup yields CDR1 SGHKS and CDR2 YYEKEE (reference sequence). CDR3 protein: CASSYRDNEQFF. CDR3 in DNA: TGTGCCAGCAGCTACCGGGACAATGAGCAGTTCTTC.

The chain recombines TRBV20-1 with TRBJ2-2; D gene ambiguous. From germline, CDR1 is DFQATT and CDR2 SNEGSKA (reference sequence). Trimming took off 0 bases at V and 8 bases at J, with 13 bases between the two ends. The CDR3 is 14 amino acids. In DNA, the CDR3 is TGCAGTGCTAGAGAGTGGGGTGGGTCGGGGGAGCTGTTTTTT. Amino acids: CSAREWGGSGELFF.

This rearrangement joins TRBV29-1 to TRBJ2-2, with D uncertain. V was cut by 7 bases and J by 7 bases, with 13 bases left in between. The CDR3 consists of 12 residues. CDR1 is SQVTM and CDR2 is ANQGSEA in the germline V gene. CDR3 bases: TGCAGCGCTGGTTACGGCGACGGGGAGCTGTTTTTT. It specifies CSAGYGDGELFF.